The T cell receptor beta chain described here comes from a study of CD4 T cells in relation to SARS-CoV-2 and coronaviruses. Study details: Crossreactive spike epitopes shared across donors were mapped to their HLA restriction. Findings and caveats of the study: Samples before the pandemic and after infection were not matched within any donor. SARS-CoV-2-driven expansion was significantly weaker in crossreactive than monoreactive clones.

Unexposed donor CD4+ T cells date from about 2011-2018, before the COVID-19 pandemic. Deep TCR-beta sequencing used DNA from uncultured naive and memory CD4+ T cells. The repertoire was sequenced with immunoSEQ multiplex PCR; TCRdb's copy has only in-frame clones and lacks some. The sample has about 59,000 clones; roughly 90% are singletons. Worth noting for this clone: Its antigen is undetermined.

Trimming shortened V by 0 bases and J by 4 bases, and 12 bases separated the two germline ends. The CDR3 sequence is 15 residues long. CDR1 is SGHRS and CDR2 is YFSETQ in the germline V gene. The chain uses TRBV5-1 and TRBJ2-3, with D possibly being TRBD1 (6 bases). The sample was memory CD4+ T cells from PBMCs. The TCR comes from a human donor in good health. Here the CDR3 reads CASSLAARGPDTQYF. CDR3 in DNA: TGCGCCAGCAGCTTGGCCGCCAGGGGACCAGATACGCAGTATTTT.